This entry lists 9 T cell receptor beta chains sequenced from one sample in a study of blood T cell repertoires in COVID-19. This table comes from immunoSEQ multiplex PCR, and its TCRdb copy is limited to in-frame clones, with some not included. The data show approximately 450,000 clones, 70% to 90% seen once. Sequencing input: PBMCs or T cells enriched from blood (not recorded which). These receptors all stem from a woman aged 18-29 years with acute COVID-19.

The CDR3 bases are TGTGCCAGCTCGCCTACTTACAGGTACCAAGAGACCCAGTACTTC. Translation: CASSPTYRYQETQYF. The V call is TRBV18, the J call TRBJ2-5; the D gene is possibly TRBD1 (5 bases). Germline V gives CDR1 KGHSH, CDR2 LQKENI. There are 15 residues in the CDR3. The V end was cut by 6 bases, the J end by 0 bases, with 14 bases between.

The rearrangement joins TRBV7-9 to TRBJ1-2, with D hard to call. The V and J ends lost 1 base and 4 bases respectively, with 10 bases between them. The CDR3 is made up of 14 amino acids. The germline V gene encodes CDR1 SEHNR and CDR2 FQNEAQ (reference sequence). This CDR3 reads CASSLVLEGYGYTF. In DNA form, the CDR3 reads TGTGCCAGCAGCTTAGTTCTGGAGGGCTATGGCTACACCTTC.

The rearrangement joins TRBV9 to TRBJ2-1; possible D gene TRBD1, 6 bases. This CDR3 is 17 amino acids long. The V and J ends lost 4 bases and 6 bases respectively, with 23 bases between them. Germline CDR1 and CDR2: SGDLS and YYNGEE. CDR3 protein: CASSPRRGFAYGNEQFF. CDR3 DNA sequence: TGTGCCAGCAGCCCTCGCAGGGGTTTCGCCTACGGCAATGAGCAGTTCTTC. Full variable domain (remainder filled in from reference TRBV9 and TRBJ2-1): DSGVTQTPKHLITATGQRVTLRCSPRSGDLSVYWYQQSLDQGLQFLIQYYNGEERAKGNILERFSAQQFPDLHSELNLSSLELGDSALYFCASSPRRGFAYGNEQFFGPGTRLTVL.

Only one count was recorded for this clone. The rearrangement uses TRBV5-1 and TRBJ1-4; 8 bases match TRBD1. Germline loops: CDR1 SGHRS, CDR2 YFSETQ. The CDR3 sequence is 15 residues long. After removal of 4 bases from V and 6 bases from J, the junction contained 8 bases not matched to a gene. This chain's CDR3 is CASSLRTGRDEKLFF. CDR3 DNA sequence: TGCGCCAGCAGCCTACGGACAGGGAGGGATGAAAAACTGTTTTTT.

V usage is TRBV19 and J usage is TRBJ1-6; TRBD1 matches 7 bases. Per germline, CDR1 LNHDA and CDR2 SQIVND (reference sequence). V lost 8 bases to trimming and J lost 4 bases; unmatched junction nucleotides: 8. This CDR3 contains 15 residues. This chain's CDR3 is CASGDSRGYNSPLHF. CDR3 nucleotide sequence: TGTGCCAGTGGGGACAGCAGGGGGTATAATTCACCCCTCCACTTT.

The chain carries TRBV2 and TRBJ1-5; D is undetermined. This CDR3 has 12 amino acids. CDR1 is SNHLY and CDR2 is FYNNEI in the germline V gene. Trimming took 6 bases from V and 6 from J, leaving 9 bases between them. CDR3 sequence: CASRGSSQPQHF. In DNA form, the CDR3 reads TGTGCCAGCAGGGGCAGTTCTCAGCCCCAGCATTTT.

The CDR3 is CSVQDRSYGYTF. The CDR3, as DNA: TGCAGCGTCCAGGACAGGAGCTATGGCTACACCTTC. The V call is TRBV29-1, the J call TRBJ1-2; TRBD1 agrees at 7 bases. The germline gives CDR1 SQVTM, CDR2 ANQGSEA. The CDR3 is 12 residues long. V was clipped by 6 bases and J by 4 bases; unmatched bases: 5.

This chain links TRBV3-1 (or the pseudogene TRBV3-2) with TRBJ1-1; no firm D call. Germline V gene sequence: CDR1 LGHDT, CDR2 YNNKEL (reference sequence). V lost 1 base, J lost 1 base, and 10 bases lay in between. The CDR3 sequence is 15 residues long. The DNA for the CDR3 is TGTGCCAGCAGCCAAGCACCACGGGGGAACACTGAAGCTTTCTTT. Protein sequence: CASSQAPRGNTEAFF.

CDR3 coding DNA: TGTGCCAGCAGCGTAGGAGTGTTTGAGCCCCAGCATTTT. It translates to CASSVGVFEPQHF. The rearrangement links TRBV9 to TRBJ1-5, with no clear D. The germline gives CDR1 SGDLS, CDR2 YYNGEE. The CDR3 contains 13 residues. Between the trimmed V and J ends, which lost 0 bases and 8 bases, there was a span of 9 bases.